This TCR beta chain was captured by sequencing in a study of blood T cell repertoires in COVID-19. Study details: Researchers got acute and convalescent COVID-19 samples from the United States, Italy and Spain. From T cells, B-cell-depleted T cells, or PBMCs came the material, which was cDNA or gDNA.

Germline CDR1 MGHRA, CDR2 YSYEKL. The CDR3 runs to 17 residues. V shed 6 bases, J shed 5 bases, and the junction held 14 bases outside the gene matches. Original data processing: By means of reference gene primer amplification, nucleated cell counts were estimated. TCRdb keeps only in-frame clones here, not all; method: immunoSEQ multiplex PCR. The DNA was the basis for D and trimming; V, J and clone size are from that table. The sample lists almost 400,000 clones, about 87% occurring once. Patients from Seattle were sampled longitudinally, starting during active infection. The genes are TRBV4-1 and TRBJ2-7; 12 bases agree with TRBD2. What was sequenced was peripheral blood. The receptor comes from a woman in her fifties or sixties with COVID-19, enrolled during active disease. Here the CDR3 DNA reads TGCGCCAGCAGGCTGGGACCACTAGCGGGGGGCCTGAACGAGCAGTACTTC. Its translation: CASRLGPLAGGLNEQYF.